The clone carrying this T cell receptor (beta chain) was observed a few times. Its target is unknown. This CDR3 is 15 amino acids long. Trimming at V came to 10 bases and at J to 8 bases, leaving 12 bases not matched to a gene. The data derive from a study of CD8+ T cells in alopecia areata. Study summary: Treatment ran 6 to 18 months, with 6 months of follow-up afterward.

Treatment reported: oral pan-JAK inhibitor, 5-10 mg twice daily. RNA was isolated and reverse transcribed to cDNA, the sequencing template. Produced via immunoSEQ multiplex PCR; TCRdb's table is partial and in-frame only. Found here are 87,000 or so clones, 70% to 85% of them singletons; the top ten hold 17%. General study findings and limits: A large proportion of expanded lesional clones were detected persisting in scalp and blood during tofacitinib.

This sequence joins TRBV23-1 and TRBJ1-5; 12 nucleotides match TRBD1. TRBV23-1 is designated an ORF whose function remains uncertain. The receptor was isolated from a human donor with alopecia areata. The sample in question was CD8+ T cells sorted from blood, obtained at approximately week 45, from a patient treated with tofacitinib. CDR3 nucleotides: TGCGCCACCAGGGACAGGGGGCCTTGTGGAAAGCCCCAGCATTTT. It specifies CATRDRGPCGKPQHF.